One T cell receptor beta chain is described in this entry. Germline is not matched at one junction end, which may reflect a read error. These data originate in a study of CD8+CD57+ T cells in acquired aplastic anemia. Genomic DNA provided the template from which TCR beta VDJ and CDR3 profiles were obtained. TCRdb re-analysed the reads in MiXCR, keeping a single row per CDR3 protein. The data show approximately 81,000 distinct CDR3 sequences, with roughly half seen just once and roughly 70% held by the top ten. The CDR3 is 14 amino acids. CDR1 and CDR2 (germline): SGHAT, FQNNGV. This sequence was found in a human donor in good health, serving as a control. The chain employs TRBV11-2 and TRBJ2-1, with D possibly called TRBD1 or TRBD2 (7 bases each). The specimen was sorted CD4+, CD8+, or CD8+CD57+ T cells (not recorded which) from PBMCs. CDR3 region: CASSSQGDYNGQFF. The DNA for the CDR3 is TGTGCCAGCAGCTCGCAGGGGGACTACAATGGGCAGTTCTTC.